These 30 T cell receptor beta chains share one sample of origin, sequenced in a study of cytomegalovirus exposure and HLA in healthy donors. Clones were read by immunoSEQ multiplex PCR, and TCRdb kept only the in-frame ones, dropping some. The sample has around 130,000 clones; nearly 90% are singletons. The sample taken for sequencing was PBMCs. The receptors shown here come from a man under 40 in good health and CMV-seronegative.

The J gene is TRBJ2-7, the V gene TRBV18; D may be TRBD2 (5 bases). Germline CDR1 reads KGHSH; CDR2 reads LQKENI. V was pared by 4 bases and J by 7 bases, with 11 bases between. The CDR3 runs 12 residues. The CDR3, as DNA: TGTGCCAGCTCACGACTATCGGGAGAGCAGTACTTC. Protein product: CASSRLSGEQYF. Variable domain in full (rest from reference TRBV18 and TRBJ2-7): NAGVMQNPRHLVRRRGQEARLRCSPMKGHSHVYWYRQLPEEGLKFMVYLQKENIIDESGMPKERFSAEFPKEGPSILRIQQVVRGDSAAYFCASSRLSGEQYFGPGTRLTVT.

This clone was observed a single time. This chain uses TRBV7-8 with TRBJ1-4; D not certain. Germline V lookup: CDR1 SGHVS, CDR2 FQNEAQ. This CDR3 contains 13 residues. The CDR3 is CATAGGTNEKLFF. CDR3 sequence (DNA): TGTGCTACGGCGGGTGGAACTAATGAAAAACTGTTTTTT.

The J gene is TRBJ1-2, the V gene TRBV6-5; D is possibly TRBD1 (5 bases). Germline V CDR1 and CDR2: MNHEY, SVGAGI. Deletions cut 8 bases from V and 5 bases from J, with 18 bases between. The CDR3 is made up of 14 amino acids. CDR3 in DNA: TGTGCCAGCCTCCCTTCAGGGATTGGTTATGGCTACACCTTC. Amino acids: CASLPSGIGYGYTF.

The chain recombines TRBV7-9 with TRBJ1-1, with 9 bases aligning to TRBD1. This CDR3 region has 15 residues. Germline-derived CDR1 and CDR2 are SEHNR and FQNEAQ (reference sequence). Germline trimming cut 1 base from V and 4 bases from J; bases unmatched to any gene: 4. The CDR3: CASSLGQGVRTEAFF. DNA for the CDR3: TGTGCCAGCAGCTTAGGACAGGGGGTTCGCACTGAAGCTTTCTTT.

CDR3 loop: CASSPFYGRNTEAFF. Here the CDR3 DNA reads TGTGCCAGCAGCCCCTTTTATGGGCGGAACACTGAAGCTTTCTTT. V is TRBV28 and J is TRBJ1-1, with unresolved D. The V end was cut by 6 bases, the J end by 1 base, with 15 bases between. The CDR3 spans 15 residues. In germline, CDR1 is MDHEN, CDR2 SYDVKM.

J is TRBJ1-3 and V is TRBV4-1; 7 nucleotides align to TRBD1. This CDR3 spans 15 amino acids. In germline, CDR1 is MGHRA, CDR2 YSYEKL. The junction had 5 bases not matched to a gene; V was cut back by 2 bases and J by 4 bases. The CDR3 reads CASSQPGTAGNTIYF. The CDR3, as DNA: TGCGCCAGCAGCCAACCCGGGACAGCAGGAAACACCATATATTTT.

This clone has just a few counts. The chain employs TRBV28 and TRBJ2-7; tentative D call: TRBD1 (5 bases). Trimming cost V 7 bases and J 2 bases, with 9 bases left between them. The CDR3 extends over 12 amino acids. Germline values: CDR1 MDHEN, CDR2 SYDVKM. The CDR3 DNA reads TGTGCCAGCACTGACAGAGCCTACGAGCAGTACTTC. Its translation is CASTDRAYEQYF. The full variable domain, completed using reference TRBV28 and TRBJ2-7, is DVKVTQSSRYLVKRTGEKVFLECVQDMDHENMFWYRQDPGLGLRLIYFSYDVKMKEKGDIPEGYSVSREKKERFSLILESASTNQTSMYLCASTDRAYEQYFGPGTRLTVT.

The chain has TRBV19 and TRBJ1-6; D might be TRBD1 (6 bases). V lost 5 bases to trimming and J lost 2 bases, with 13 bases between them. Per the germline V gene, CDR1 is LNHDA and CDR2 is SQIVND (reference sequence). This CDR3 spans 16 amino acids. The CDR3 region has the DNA TGTGCCAGTAGTCCGAAGGGGGTGACCTATAATTCACCCCTCCACTTT. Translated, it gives CASSPKGVTYNSPLHF.

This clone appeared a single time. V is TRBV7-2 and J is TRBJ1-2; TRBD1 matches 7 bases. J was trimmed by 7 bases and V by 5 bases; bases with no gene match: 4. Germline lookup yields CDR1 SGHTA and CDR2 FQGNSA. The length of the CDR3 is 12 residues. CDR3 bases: TGTGCCAGCAGCGCTACAGGGGCTGGCTACACCTTC. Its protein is CASSATGAGYTF.

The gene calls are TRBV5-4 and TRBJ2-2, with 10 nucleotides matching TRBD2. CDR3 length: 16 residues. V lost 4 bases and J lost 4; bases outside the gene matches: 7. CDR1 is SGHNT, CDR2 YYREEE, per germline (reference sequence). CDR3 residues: CASSKSGGASTGELFF. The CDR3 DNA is TGTGCCAGCAGCAAGAGCGGGGGGGCTTCCACCGGGGAGCTGTTTTTT.

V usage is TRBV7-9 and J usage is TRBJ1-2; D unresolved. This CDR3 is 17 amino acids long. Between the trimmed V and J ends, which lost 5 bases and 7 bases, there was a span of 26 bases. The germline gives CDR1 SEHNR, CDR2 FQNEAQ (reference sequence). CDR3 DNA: TGTGCCAGCAGCAACGAGGCCGCCCTGTTGGTTACGAGTGGCTACACCTTC. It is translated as CASSNEAALLVTSGYTF.

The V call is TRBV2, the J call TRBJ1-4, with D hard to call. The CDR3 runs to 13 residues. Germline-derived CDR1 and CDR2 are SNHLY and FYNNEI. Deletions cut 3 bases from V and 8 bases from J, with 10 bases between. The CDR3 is CASSDPGGEKLFF. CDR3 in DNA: TGTGCCAGCAGTGACCCGGGAGGCGAAAAACTGTTTTTT.

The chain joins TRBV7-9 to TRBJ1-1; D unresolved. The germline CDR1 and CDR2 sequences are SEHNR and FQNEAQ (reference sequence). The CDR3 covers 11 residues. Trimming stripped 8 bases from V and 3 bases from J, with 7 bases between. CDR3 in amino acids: CASELDTEAFF. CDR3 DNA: TGTGCCAGCGAGCTGGACACTGAAGCTTTCTTT.

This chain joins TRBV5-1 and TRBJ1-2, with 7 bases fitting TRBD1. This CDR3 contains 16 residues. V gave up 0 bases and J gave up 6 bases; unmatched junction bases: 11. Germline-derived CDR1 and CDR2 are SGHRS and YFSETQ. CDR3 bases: TGCGCCAGCAGCTTGGTGGTCCGACAGGGCTACCATGGCTACACCTTC. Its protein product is CASSLVVRQGYHGYTF.

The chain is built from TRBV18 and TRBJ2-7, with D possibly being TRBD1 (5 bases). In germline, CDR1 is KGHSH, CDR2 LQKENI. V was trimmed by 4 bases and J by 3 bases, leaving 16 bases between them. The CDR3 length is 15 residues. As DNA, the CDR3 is TGTGCCAGCTCACGTTCGGAGACAGAGATCTACGAGCAGTACTTC. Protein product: CASSRSETEIYEQYF. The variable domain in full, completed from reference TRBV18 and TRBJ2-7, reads NAGVMQNPRHLVRRRGQEARLRCSPMKGHSHVYWYRQLPEEGLKFMVYLQKENIIDESGMPKERFSAEFPKEGPSILRIQQVVRGDSAAYFCASSRSETEIYEQYFGPGTRLTVT.

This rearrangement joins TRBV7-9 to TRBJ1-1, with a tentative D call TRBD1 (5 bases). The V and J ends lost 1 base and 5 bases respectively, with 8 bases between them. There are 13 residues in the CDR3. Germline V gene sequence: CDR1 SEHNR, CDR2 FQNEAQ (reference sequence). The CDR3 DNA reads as TGTGCCAGCAGCTTAGACCAGGGAACTGAAGCTTTCTTT. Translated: CASSLDQGTEAFF.

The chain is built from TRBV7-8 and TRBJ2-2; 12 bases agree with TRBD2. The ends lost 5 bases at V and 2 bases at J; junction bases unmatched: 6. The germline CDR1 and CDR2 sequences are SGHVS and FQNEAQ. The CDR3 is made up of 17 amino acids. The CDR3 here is CASSPRLAGDNTGELFF. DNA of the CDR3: TGTGCCAGCAGCCCACGACTAGCGGGGGATAACACCGGGGAGCTGTTTTTT.

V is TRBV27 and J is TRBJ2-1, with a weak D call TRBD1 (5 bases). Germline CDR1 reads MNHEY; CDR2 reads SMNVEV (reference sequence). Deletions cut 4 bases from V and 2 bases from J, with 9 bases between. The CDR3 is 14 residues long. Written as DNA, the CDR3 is TGTGCCAGCAGTTCTCGACAGCCCTACAATGAGCAGTTCTTC. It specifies CASSSRQPYNEQFF.

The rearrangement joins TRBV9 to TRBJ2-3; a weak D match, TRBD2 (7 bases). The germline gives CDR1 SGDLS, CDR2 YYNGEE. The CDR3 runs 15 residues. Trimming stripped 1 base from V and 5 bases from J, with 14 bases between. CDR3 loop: CASSVRGARGDTQYF. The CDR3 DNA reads TGTGCCAGCAGCGTACGGGGGGCTCGAGGAGATACGCAGTATTTT.

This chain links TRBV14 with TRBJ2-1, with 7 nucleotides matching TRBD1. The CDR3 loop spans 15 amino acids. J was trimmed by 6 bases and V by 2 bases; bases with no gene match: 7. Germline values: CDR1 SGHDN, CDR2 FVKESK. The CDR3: CASSQSETGRNEQFF. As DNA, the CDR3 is TGTGCCAGCAGCCAATCGGAGACAGGGCGCAATGAGCAGTTCTTC.

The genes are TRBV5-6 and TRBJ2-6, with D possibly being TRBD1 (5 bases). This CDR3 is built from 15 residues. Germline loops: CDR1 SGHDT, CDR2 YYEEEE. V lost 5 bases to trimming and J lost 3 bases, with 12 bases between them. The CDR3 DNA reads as TGTGCCAGCAGGGGGCGATCTATTGGGGCCAACGTCCTGACTTTC. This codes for CASRGRSIGANVLTF. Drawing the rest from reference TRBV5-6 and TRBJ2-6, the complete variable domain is DAGVTQSPTHLIKTRGQQVTLRCSPKSGHDTVSWYQQALGQGPQFIFQYYEEEERQRGNFPDRFSGHQFPNYSSELNVNALLLGDSALYLCASRGRSIGANVLTFGAGSRLTVL.

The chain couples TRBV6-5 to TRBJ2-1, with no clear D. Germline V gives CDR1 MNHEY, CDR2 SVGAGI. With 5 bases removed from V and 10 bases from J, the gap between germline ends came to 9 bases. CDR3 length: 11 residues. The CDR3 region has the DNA TGTGCCAGCAGTGAAGCTTGGGAGCAGTTCTTC. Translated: CASSEAWEQFF.

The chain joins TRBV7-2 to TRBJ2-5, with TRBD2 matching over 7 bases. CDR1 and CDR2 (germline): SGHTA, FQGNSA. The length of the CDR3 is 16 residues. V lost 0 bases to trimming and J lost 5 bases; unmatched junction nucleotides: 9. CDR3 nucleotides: TGTGCCAGCAGCTTAGCGGTAATAGCGGGTCGGGAGACCCAGTACTTC. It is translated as CASSLAVIAGRETQYF.

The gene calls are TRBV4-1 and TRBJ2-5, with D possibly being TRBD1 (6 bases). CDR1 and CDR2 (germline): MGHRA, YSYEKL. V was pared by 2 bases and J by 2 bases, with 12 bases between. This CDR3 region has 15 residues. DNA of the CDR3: TGCGCCAGCAGCCAACCTGGACAGATGCAAGAGACCCAGTACTTC. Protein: CASSQPGQMQETQYF.

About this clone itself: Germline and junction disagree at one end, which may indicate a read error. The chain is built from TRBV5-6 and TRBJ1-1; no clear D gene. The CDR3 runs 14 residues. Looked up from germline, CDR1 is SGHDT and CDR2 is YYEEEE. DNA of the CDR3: TGTGCCAGCAGCTTTAGTCGGATGAACACTAAAGCTTTCTTT. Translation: CASSFSRMNTKAFF.

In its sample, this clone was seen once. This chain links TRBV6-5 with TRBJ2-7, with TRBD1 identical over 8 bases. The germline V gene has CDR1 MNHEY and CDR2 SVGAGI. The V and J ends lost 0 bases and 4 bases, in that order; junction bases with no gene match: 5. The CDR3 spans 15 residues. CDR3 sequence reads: CASSYSTRGPYEQYF. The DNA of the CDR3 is TGTGCCAGCAGTTACTCGACCAGGGGGCCTTACGAGCAGTACTTC.

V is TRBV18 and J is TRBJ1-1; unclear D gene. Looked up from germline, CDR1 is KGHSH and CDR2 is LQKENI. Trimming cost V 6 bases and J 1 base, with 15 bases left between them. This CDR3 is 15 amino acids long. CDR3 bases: TGTGCCAGCTCTCCAGTGTCAACCGGGAACACTGAAGCTTTCTTT. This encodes CASSPVSTGNTEAFF.

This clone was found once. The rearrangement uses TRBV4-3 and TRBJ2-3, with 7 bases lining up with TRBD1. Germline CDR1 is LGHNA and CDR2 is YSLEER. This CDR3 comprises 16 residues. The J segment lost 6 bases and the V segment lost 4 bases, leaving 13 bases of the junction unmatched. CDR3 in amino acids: CASSRDTSGGPDTQYF. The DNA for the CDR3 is TGCGCCAGCAGCCGAGACACCTCAGGGGGTCCCGATACGCAGTATTTT.

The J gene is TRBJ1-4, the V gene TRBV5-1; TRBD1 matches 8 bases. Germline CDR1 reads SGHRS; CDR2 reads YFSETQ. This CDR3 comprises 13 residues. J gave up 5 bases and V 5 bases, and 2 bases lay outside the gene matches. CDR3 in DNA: TGCGCCAGCAGGGGACAGGAGAATGAAAAACTGTTTTTT. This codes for CASRGQENEKLFF.

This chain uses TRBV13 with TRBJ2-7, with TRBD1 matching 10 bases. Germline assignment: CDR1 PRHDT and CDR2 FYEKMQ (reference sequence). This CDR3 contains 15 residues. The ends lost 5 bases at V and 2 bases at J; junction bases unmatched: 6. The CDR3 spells CASSPGTGVAYEQYF. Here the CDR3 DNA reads TGTGCCAGCAGCCCAGGGACAGGGGTCGCCTACGAGCAGTACTTC. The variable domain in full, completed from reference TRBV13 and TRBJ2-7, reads AAGVIQSPRHLIKEKRETATLKCYPIPRHDTVYWYQQGPGQDPQFLISFYEKMQSDKGSIPDRFSAQQFSDYHSELNMSSLELGDSALYFCASSPGTGVAYEQYFGPGTRLTVT.